These 7 T cell receptor beta chains came from one sample sequenced in a study of CD4+ T cells in melanoma. Here immunoSEQ multiplex PCR was the method, and the copy in TCRdb shows in-frame clones only, minus some. The profile covers 11,000 to 15,000 clones, with roughly two thirds appearing a single time and around a sixth taken by the ten largest. Specimen: cells from a culture (not recorded whether cultured in vitro). These receptors all come from a human donor with melanoma.

This clone was seen a single time. The chain recombines TRBV5-1 with TRBJ2-1; 8 bases are a match to TRBD2. Germline V lookup: CDR1 SGHRS, CDR2 YFSETQ. V dropped 5 bases and J dropped 5; count of bases not matched to a gene: 6. The CDR3 length is 14 residues. For the CDR3, the DNA is TGCGCCAGCAGAATAGCGGGGAGGAACAATGAGCAGTTCTTC. As protein: CASRIAGRNNEQFF.

This clone was seen a handful of times. The chain is built from TRBV19 and TRBJ2-1; no definite D call. The V end lost 5 bases, the J end lost 3 bases, and 14 bases lay between the germline ends. The length of the CDR3 is 15 residues. Germline V CDR1 and CDR2: LNHDA, SQIVND (reference sequence). This CDR3 is CASSPLGKVYNEQFF. The CDR3 DNA reads as TGTGCCAGTAGTCCCCTAGGGAAAGTCTACAATGAGCAGTTCTTC. Drawing the rest from reference TRBV19 and TRBJ2-1, the complete variable domain is DGGITQSPKYLFRKEGQNVTLSCEQNLNHDAMYWYRQDPGQGLRLIYYSQIVNDFQKGDIAEGYSVSREKKESFPLTVTSAQKNPTAFYLCASSPLGKVYNEQFFGPGTRLTVL.

The genes are TRBV27 and TRBJ2-7; possible D gene TRBD1, 7 bases. In germline, CDR1 is MNHEY, CDR2 SMNVEV (reference sequence). The length of the CDR3 is 14 residues. The V and J ends lost 8 bases and 1 base respectively, with 15 bases between them. CDR3 sequence (DNA): TGTGCCAGCGGGAGGACAGGACCTTCCTACGAGCAGTACTTC. This gives the protein CASGRTGPSYEQYF.

As for this clone: The junction shows a germline mismatch at one end, possibly a read error. The chain couples TRBV7-9 to TRBJ2-3; 8 nucleotides match TRBD2. This CDR3 comprises 16 residues. The germline V gene has CDR1 SEHNR and CDR2 FQNEAQ (reference sequence). The CDR3 sequence is CASSIAGTPSTDTQYF. DNA of the CDR3: TGTGCCAGCAGCATAGCGGGGACACCTAGCACAGATACGCAGTATTTT.

The V call is TRBV18, the J call TRBJ1-5; D uncertain. The CDR3 is made up of 20 amino acids. CDR1 KGHSH and CDR2 LQKENI come from the germline V gene. With 4 bases removed from V and 6 bases from J, the gap between germline ends came to 31 bases. The CDR3 nucleotides read TGTGCCAGCTCACAGGCAAACCCCTTCTCTCTGACCCCGGACGGTCAGCCCCAGCATTTT. Translation: CASSQANPFSLTPDGQPQHF.

The chain combines TRBV2 with TRBJ2-5, with 12 nucleotides matching TRBD2. The CDR3 has 13 residues. V dropped 10 bases and J dropped 4; count of bases not matched to a gene: 4. The V gene's germline CDR1 is SNHLY and CDR2 FYNNEI. CDR3 region: CATSLAGGETQYF. The CDR3 DNA reads TGTGCCACCTCACTAGCGGGGGGAGAGACCCAGTACTTC.

This clone has just a few counts. This rearrangement joins TRBV2 to TRBJ2-1, with TRBD2 matching over 12 bases. V trimming: 3 bases; J trimming: 3 bases; junction bases outside the gene matches: 6. This CDR3 spans 17 amino acids. Germline assignment: CDR1 SNHLY and CDR2 FYNNEI. CDR3 DNA: TGTGCCAGCAGTGACCCCGGACTAGCGGGGCGCTACAATGAGCAGTTCTTC. Its translation: CASSDPGLAGRYNEQFF.